The TCR beta chain described here comes from a study of cytomegalovirus exposure and HLA in healthy donors. Points on this clone: The antigen is unknown.

Whole-study findings and limits: Reported performance of the classifier showed diagnosis of cytomegalovirus status with high specificity and sensitivity. It was approximately 160 TCR beta chains that were listed as cytomegalovirus-associated.

Produced via immunoSEQ multiplex PCR; TCRdb's table is partial and in-frame only. The profile shows 60,000 or so clones, around 94% of them singletons. This TCR came from a man in his late teens or twenties in good health and CMV-seronegative. The source material was PBMCs.

In nucleotides, the CDR3 is TGTGCCAGTAGTTCCCCGGGACTAGCGGGAAGCACAGATACGCAGTATTTT. It translates to CASSSPGLAGSTDTQYF. The J gene is TRBJ2-3, the V gene TRBV19; TRBD2 agrees at 13 bases. Trimming took 5 bases from V and 0 from J; bases not matched to a gene: 5. The germline gives CDR1 LNHDA, CDR2 SQIVND (reference sequence). CDR3 length: 17 residues. Drawing the rest from reference TRBV19 and TRBJ2-3, the complete variable domain is DGGITQSPKYLFRKEGQNVTLSCEQNLNHDAMYWYRQDPGQGLRLIYYSQIVNDFQKGDIAEGYSVSREKKESFPLTVTSAQKNPTAFYLCASSSPGLAGSTDTQYFGPGTRLTVL.